This TCR beta chain was recorded in a study of T-cell reconstitution after alpha-beta-depleted transplantation in children (dated by TCRdb to the mid-2010s). Study-level background: Using TCR repertoire profiling, the study followed T-cell immune reconstitution in a quantitative way in children after TCRalphabeta/CD19-depleted allogeneic hematopoietic cell transplantation.

What this sample's treatment or condition label stands for: allogeneic hematopoietic cell transplantation with graft depleted of TCRalphabeta T cells and CD19 B cells. TCRalphabeta/CD19-depleted allogeneic hematopoietic cell grafts were given to the transplant recipients, all of whom were children. The CDR3 runs 15 residues from the cysteine to the phenylalanine. CDR3 DNA only is kept here, 45 bases in frame from base 1. The trim is 1 base for V and 5 bases for J, with a gap of 12 bases between the germline ends. CDR1 SEHNR and CDR2 FQNEAQ are derived from the germline V gene (reference sequence). The method behind the library was PCR. TCRdb shows the sequencer as Illumina HiSeq 2500. Molecular barcoding was employed in the preparation of TCR libraries, with unique molecular identifiers being used to normalize TCRbeta repertoire quantification. TCRdb applied fastp at Q25 and MiXCR to the public reads, then kept only in-frame beta chains. Rows with one shared CDR3 protein collapse into an entry with the most common genes and DNA. The sample table holds about 590,000 distinct CDR3 sequences, of which approximately 13% were seen once. Together, the top ten hold around 2.2% of the sample.

The study at large found these results: The apparently early recovery of alphabetaT-cell counts about two months after transplant reportedly depended on only several hundred rapidly expanded clones that came from non-depleted graft cells. In some patients, high TCRbeta diversity at day 60 was attributed to recipient T cells and intrathymic progenitors that had survived conditioning. The frequencies of hyperexpanded clones fell over the following months, and after one year, T-cell counts and TCRbeta diversity were mostly attributed to newly produced T cells.

This clonotype has at least ten counts. The antigen it recognizes is unknown. Base quality data are lacking; no much larger clone is found one base away. The V and J genes are TRBV7-9 and TRBJ2-1; the D gene lacks a confident call. Sequencing used PBMCs, mostly from graft donor cells, obtained 360 days after TCRalphabeta/CD19-depleted stem cell transplant. This sequence originates from a male patient between 5 and 17 years old who had a stem cell transplant for acute myeloid leukemia, so the T cells may come from the graft donor. The DNA is TGTGCCAGCAGCTTAGTTTTAATTTCCAACAATGAGCAGTTCTTC. This gives the protein CASSLVLISNNEQFF.